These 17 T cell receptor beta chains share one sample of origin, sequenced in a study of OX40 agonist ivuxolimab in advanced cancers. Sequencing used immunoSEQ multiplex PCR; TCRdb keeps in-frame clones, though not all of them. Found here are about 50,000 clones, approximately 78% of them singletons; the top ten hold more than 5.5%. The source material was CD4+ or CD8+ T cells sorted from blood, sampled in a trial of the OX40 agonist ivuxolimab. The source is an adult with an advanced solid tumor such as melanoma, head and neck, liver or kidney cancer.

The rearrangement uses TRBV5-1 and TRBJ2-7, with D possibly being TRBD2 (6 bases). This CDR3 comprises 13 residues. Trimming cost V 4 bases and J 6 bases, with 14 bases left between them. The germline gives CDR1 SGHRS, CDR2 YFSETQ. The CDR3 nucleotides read TGCGCCAGCAGCCACATTGCTAGCGTCGAGCAGTACTTC. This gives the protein CASSHIASVEQYF.

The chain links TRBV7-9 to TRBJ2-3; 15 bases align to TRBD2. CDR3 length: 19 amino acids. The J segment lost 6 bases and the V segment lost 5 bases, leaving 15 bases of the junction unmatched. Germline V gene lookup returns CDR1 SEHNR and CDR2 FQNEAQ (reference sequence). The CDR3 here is CASSPRPRTSGRGFDTQYF. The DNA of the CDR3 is TGTGCCAGCAGCCCGCGACCAAGGACTAGCGGGAGGGGGTTTGATACGCAGTATTTT.

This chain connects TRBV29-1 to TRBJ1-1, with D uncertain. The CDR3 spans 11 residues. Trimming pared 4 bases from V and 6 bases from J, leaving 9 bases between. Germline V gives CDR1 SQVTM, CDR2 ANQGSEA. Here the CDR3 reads CSVGPIAEAFF. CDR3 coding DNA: TGCAGCGTTGGCCCCATCGCTGAAGCTTTCTTT.

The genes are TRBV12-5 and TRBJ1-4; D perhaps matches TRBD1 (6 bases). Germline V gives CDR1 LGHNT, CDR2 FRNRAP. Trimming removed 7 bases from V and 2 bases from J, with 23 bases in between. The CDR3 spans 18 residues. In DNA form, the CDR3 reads TGTGCTAGTGCCACAACGGGGGGCGTACAGGTGACTAATGAAAAACTGTTTTTT. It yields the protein CASATTGGVQVTNEKLFF. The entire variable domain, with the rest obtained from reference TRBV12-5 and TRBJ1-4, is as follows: DARVTQTPRHKVTEMGQEVTMRCQPILGHNTVFWYRQTMMQGLELLAYFRNRAPLDDSGMPKDRFSAEMPDATLATLKIQPSEPRDSAVYFCASATTGGVQVTNEKLFFGSGTQLSVL.

CDR3 loop: CSVRTNSNEQYF. CDR3 in DNA: TGCAGCGTACGGACAAACAGCAACGAGCAGTACTTC. This chain joins TRBV29-1 and TRBJ2-7, with D perhaps matching TRBD1 (5 bases). Germline V gene data show CDR1 as SQVTM and CDR2 as ANQGSEA. This CDR3 is built from 12 residues. V lost 6 bases, J lost 5 bases, and 14 bases lay in between.

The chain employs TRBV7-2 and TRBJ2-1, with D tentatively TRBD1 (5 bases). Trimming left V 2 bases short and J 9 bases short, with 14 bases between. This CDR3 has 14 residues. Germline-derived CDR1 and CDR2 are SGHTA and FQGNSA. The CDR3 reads CASSLMGTGGEQFF. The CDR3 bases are TGTGCCAGCAGCTTAATGGGTACAGGCGGTGAGCAGTTCTTC.

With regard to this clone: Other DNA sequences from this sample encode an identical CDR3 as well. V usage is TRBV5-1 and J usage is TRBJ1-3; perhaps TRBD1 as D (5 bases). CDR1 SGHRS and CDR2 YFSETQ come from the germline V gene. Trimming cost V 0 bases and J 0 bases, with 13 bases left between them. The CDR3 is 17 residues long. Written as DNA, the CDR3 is TGCGCCAGCAGCTTGGCCGGAGGGGCCGACTCTGGAAACACCATATATTTT. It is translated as CASSLAGGADSGNTIYF.

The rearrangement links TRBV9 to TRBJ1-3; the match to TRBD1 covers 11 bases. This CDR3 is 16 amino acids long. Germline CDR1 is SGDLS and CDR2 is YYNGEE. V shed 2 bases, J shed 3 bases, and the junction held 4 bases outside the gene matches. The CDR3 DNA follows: TGTGCCAGCAGCGTCGGACAGGGGGCATATGGAAACACCATATATTTT. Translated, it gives CASSVGQGAYGNTIYF.

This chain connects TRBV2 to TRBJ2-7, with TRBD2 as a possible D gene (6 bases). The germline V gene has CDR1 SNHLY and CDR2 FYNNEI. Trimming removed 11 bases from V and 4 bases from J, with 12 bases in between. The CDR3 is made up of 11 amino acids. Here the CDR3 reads CACHSGYEQYF. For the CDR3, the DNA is TGTGCCTGCCATAGCGGATACGAGCAGTACTTC.

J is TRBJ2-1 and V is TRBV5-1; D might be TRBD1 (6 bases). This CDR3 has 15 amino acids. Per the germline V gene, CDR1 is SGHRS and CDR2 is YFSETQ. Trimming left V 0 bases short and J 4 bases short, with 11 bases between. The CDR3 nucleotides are TGCGCCAGCAGCTTGGCACAGGGACATTACAATGAGCAGTTCTTC. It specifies CASSLAQGHYNEQFF.

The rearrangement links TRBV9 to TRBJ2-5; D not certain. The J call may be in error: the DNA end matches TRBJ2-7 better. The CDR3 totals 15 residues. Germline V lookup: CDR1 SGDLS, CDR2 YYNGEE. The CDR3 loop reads CASSVVPDGPYEQYF. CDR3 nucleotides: TGTGCCAGCAGCGTAGTCCCAGACGGACCCTACGAGCAGTACTTC.

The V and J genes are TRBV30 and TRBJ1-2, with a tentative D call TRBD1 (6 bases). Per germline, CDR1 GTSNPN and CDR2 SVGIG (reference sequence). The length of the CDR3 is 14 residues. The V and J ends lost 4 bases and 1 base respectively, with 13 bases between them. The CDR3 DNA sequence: TGTGCCTGGACTGTTGGGGGCCTTAACTATGGCTACACCTTC. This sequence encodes CAWTVGGLNYGYTF.

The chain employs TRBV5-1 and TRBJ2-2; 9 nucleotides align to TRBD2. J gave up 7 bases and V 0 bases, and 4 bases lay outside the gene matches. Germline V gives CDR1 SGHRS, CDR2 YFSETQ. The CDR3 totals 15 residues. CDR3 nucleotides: TGCGCCAGCAGCTTGGCTAGCGGGAATGGCGGGGAGCTGTTTTTT. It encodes CASSLASGNGGELFF.

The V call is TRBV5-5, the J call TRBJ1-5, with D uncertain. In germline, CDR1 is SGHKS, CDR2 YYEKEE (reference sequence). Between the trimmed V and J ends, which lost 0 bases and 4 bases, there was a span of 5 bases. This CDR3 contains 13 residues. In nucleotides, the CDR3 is TGTGCCAGCAGCTTGGACGGGAATCAGCCCCAGCATTTT. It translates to CASSLDGNQPQHF.

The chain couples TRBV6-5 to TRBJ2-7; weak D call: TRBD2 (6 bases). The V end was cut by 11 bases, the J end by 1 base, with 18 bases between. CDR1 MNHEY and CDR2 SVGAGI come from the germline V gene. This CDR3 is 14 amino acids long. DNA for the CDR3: TGTGCCGTTAGCAATAACGGAGGGTCCTACGAGCAGTACTTC. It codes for CAVSNNGGSYEQYF.

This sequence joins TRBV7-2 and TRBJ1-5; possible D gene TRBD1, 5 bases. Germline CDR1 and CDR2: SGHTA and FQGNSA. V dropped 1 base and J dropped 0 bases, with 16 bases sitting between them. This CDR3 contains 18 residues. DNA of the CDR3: TGTGCCAGCAGCTTAGAGGGGCCGGGGGATTATAGCAATCAGCCCCAGCATTTT. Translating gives CASSLEGPGDYSNQPQHF.

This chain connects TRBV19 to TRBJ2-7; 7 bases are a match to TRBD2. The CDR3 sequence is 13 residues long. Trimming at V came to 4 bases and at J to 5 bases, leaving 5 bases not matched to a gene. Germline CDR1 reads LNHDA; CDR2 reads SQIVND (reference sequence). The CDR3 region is CASSTLAINEQYF. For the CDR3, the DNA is TGTGCCAGTAGTACACTAGCGATAAACGAGCAGTACTTC.